The 2 T cell receptor beta chains given below trace back to one sample, sequenced in a study of T-cell reconstitution after alpha-beta-depleted transplantation in children (TCRdb year 2016). The library was made by PCR. Instrument used: Illumina HiSeq 2500. TCR library preparation used molecular barcoding, with unique molecular identifiers applied to normalize quantification of the TCRbeta repertoire. In TCRdb, the public reads were trimmed at Q25 with fastp and aligned with MiXCR, with productive beta chains retained. Each entry merges the rows of one CDR3 protein and shows their most common DNA and genes. The table for this sample lists 380,000 or so distinct CDR3 sequences; about an eighth of them were counted only once. The ten largest clones represent about 4.5% of the sample. Source: PBMCs, taken from the stem cell graft. These receptors were taken from a human donor who donated a stem cell graft to a child with Fanconi anemia.

This clonotype was counted a few times. V gene TRBV30 combines with J gene TRBJ2-7; D gene unclear. Germline CDR1 reads GTSNPN; CDR2 reads SVGIG (reference sequence). With 1 base removed from V and 5 bases from J, the gap between germline ends came to 6 bases. The CDR3 loop spans 11 amino acids. CDR3 residues: CAWSGINEQYF. The CDR3 nucleotides read TGTGCCTGGAGTGGAATCAACGAGCAGTACTTC.

This clonotype was detected a few times. This chain uses TRBV7-2 with TRBJ1-1; maybe TRBD1 (6 bases). Trimming took off 3 bases at V and 0 bases at J, with 17 bases between the two ends. Per germline, CDR1 SGHTA and CDR2 FQGNSA. The CDR3 is made up of 17 amino acids. CDR3 coding DNA: TGTGCCAGCAGCTTCTCAGGGGACCCTTACATGAACACTGAAGCTTTCTTT. This translates into CASSFSGDPYMNTEAFF.